These 11 T cell receptor beta chains share one sample of origin, sequenced in a study of T cell changes during pregnancy in multiple sclerosis. Libraries were prepared by immunoSEQ multiplex PCR; TCRdb keeps only in-frame clonotypes and omits some of them. The data hold about 99,000 clones, with 85% to 95% observed a single time. Sequencing was performed on peripheral blood, taken after pregnancy. Receptor source: a female donor with multiple sclerosis, enrolled in a pregnancy study.

The chain has TRBV5-1 and TRBJ2-1, with 7 bases lining up with TRBD1. Per germline, CDR1 SGHRS and CDR2 YFSETQ. After removal of 5 bases from V and 5 bases from J, the junction contained 7 bases not matched to a gene. The CDR3 extends over 14 amino acids. In DNA, the CDR3 is TGCGCCAGCAGTCCCGACAGGGCAAACAATGAGCAGTTCTTC. This gives the protein CASSPDRANNEQFF.

The chain joins TRBV19 to TRBJ2-3, with a possible D match to TRBD1 (6 bases). The CDR3 has 18 amino acids. V dropped 10 bases and J dropped 0 bases, with 26 bases sitting between them. Germline CDR1 is LNHDA and CDR2 is SQIVND (reference sequence). As DNA, the CDR3 is TGTGCCATCCCACTACAGGGTCGCCGCGGCTCTAGCACAGATACGCAGTATTTT. As protein: CAIPLQGRRGSSTDTQYF.

The V and J genes are TRBV18 and TRBJ2-7; 11 bases are shared with TRBD1. This CDR3 spans 18 amino acids. The V gene end was trimmed by 0 bases and the J gene end by 7 bases; junction bases not matched to a gene: 14. Germline values: CDR1 KGHSH, CDR2 LQKENI. CDR3 sequence reads: CASSPPGTRTGGMGEQYF. The CDR3 DNA is TGTGCCAGCTCACCACCGGGTACGAGGACAGGGGGCATGGGGGAGCAGTACTTC.

The rearrangement links TRBV4-1 to TRBJ1-1, with TRBD1 matching over 8 bases. Trimming removed 2 bases from V and 4 bases from J; junction bases left unmatched: 6. The CDR3 sequence is 15 residues long. CDR1 is MGHRA, CDR2 YSYEKL, per germline. The CDR3 DNA sequence: TGCGCCAGCAGCCAAAAACAGGGGGAGGGCACTGAAGCTTTCTTT. Protein product: CASSQKQGEGTEAFF.

The chain is built from TRBV27 and TRBJ2-2, with 9 bases identical to TRBD1. CDR1 is MNHEY and CDR2 is SMNVEV in the germline V gene (reference sequence). CDR3 length: 16 residues. J was trimmed by 5 bases and V by 6 bases; bases with no gene match: 10. CDR3 coding DNA: TGTGCCAGCAGAGCCGGACAGGGGCGAACTACCGGGGAGCTGTTTTTT. Protein sequence: CASRAGQGRTTGELFF.

The chain employs TRBV30 and TRBJ1-3, with TRBD1 identical over 11 bases. Germline lookup yields CDR1 GTSNPN and CDR2 SVGIG (reference sequence). This CDR3 spans 14 amino acids. V lost 3 bases and J lost 3; bases outside the gene matches: 1. The CDR3 nucleotides are TGTGCCTGGAGGGACAGGGGGCGTGGAAACACCATATATTTT. It specifies CAWRDRGRGNTIYF.

The chain couples TRBV28 to TRBJ2-1; 12 nucleotides match TRBD2. J lost 7 bases, V lost 0 bases, and 7 bases had no gene match. The length of the CDR3 is 17 residues. From germline, CDR1 is MDHEN and CDR2 SYDVKM. The CDR3 reads CASSLWASGGGPNEQFF. CDR3 DNA sequence: TGTGCCAGCAGTTTATGGGCTAGCGGGGGGGGCCCTAATGAGCAGTTCTTC.

This sequence joins TRBV5-3 and TRBJ2-7; 7 nucleotides match TRBD2. TRBV5-3 is designated an ORF whose function remains uncertain. The junction had 6 bases not matched to a gene; V was cut back by 0 bases and J by 3 bases. The CDR3 is 15 residues long. CDR3 in amino acids: CARSLERESDYEQYF. DNA of the CDR3: TGTGCCAGAAGCTTGGAGCGGGAAAGTGACTACGAGCAGTACTTC.

The CDR3 DNA is TGTGCCAGCAGTTCGACTAGCGGGAGGTCCCTGGATACGCAGTATTTT. Protein product: CASSSTSGRSLDTQYF. The V gene is TRBV28, the J gene TRBJ2-3, with 13 nucleotides matching TRBD2. Germline V CDR1 and CDR2: MDHEN, SYDVKM. The CDR3 is 16 amino acids. J lost 6 bases, V lost 4 bases, and 7 bases had no gene match.

The chain links TRBV27 to TRBJ1-5, with D possibly TRBD1 on 6 matching bases. Germline V CDR1 and CDR2: MNHEY, SMNVEV (reference sequence). The CDR3 runs 15 residues. The V gene lost 4 bases and the J gene lost 7 bases, with 17 bases spanning the gap. CDR3 sequence reads: CASSYAGAVGQPQHF. The CDR3 DNA is TGTGCCAGCAGTTACGCGGGGGCAGTAGGACAGCCCCAGCATTTT.

The chain employs TRBV29-1 and TRBJ2-1; 9 bases match TRBD2. J lost 1 base, V lost 1 base, and 11 bases had no gene match. Germline CDR1 is SQVTM and CDR2 is ANQGSEA. The CDR3 loop spans 18 amino acids. The CDR3 sequence: CSVEGGAGGERSYNEQFF. The CDR3 DNA reads TGCAGCGTTGAAGGGGGGGCGGGAGGGGAAAGGTCCTACAATGAGCAGTTCTTC.